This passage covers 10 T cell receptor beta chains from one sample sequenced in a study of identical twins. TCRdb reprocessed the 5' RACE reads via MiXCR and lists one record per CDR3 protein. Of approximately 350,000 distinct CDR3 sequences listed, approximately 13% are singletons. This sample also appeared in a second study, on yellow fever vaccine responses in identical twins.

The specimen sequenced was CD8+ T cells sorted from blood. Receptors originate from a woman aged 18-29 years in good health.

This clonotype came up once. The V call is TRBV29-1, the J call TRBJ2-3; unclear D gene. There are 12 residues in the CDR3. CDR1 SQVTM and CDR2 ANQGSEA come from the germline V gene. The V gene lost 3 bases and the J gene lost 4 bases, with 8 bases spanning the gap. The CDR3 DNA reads TGCAGCGTTGATGTTAACCCAGATACGCAGTATTTT. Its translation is CSVDVNPDTQYF.

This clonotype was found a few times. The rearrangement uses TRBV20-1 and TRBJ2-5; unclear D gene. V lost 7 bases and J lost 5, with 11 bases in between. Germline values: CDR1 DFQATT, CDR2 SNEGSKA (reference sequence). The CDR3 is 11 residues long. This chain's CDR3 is CSVQGKETQYF. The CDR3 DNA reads TGCAGTGTACAAGGGAAGGAGACCCAGTACTTC.

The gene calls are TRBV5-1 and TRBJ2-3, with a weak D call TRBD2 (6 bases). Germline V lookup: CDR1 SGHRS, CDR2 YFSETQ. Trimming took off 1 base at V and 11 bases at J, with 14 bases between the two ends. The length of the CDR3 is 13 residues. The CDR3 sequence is CASSLQREEGQYF. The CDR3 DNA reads TGCGCCAGCAGCTTGCAACGAGAGGAGGGGCAGTATTTT.

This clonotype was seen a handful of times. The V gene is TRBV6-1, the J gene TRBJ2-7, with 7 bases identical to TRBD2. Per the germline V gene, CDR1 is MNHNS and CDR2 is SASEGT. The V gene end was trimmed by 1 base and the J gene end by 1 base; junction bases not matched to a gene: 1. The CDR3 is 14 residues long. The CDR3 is CASSEGGGSYEQYF. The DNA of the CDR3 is TGTGCCAGCAGTGAAGGCGGGGGTTCCTACGAGCAGTACTTC.

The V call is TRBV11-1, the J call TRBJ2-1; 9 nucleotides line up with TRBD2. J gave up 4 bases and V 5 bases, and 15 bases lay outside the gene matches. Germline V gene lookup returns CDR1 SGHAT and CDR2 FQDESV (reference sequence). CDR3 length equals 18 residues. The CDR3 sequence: CASSPTYITSGPYNEQFF. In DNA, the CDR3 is TGTGCCAGCAGCCCCACCTACATCACTAGCGGGCCGTACAATGAGCAGTTCTTC.

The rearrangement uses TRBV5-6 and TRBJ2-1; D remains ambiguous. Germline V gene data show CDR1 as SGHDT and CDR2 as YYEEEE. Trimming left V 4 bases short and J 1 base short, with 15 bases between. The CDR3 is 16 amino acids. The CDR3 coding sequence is TGTGCCAGCAGCCAAAGTTGGAAAGCTTCCTACAATGAGCAGTTCTTC. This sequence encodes CASSQSWKASYNEQFF.

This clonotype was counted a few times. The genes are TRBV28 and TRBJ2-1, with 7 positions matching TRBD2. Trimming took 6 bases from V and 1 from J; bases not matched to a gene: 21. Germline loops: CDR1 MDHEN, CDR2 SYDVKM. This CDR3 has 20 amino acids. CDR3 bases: TGTGCCAGCAGCCCAATGTCAAGCGGGACCCTCTTGTGGTCCTACAATGAGCAGTTCTTC. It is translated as CASSPMSSGTLLWSYNEQFF.

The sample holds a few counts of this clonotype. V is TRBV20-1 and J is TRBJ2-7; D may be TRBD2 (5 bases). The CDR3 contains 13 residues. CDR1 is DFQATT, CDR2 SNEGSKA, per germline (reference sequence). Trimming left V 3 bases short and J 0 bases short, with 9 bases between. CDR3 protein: CSARPRDSYEQYF. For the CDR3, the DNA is TGCAGTGCTAGGCCCCGGGACTCCTACGAGCAGTACTTC.

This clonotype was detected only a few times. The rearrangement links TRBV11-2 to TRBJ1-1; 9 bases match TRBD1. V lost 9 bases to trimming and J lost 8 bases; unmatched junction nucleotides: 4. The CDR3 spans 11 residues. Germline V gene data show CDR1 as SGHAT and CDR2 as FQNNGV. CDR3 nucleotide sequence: TGTGCCAGTAACAGGGGGCTAGAAGCTTTCTTT. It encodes CASNRGLEAFF.

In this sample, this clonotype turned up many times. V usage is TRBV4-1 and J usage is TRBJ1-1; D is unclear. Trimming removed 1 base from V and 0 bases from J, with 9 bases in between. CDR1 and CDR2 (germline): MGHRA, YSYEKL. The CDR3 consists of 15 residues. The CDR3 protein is CASSQGPAMNTEAFF. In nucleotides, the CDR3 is TGCGCCAGCAGCCAAGGTCCAGCCATGAACACTGAAGCTTTCTTT.